This T cell receptor beta chain was recorded in a study of Graves' ophthalmopathy and Graves' hyperthyroidism. About this clonotype itself: The junction departs from the called germline gene at one end, perhaps through a read error.

RNA transcripts yielded amplified TCR beta CDR3 regions. HTBI primers primed a first-round RT-PCR, and a second-round multiplex PCR followed. TCRdb recomputed calls from the multiplex PCR reads with MiXCR, one row per CDR3 protein. The sample shows approximately 480,000 distinct CDR3 sequences, roughly an eighth of them seen only once. In germline, CDR1 is SGHVS, CDR2 FNYEAQ. The CDR3 has 14 residues. The chain employs TRBV7-6 and TRBJ2-7, with 9 nucleotides matching TRBD2. The TCR originated in a woman aged 25 to 39 with Graves' ophthalmopathy. Input material: blood. The CDR3 region is CASSLAGRDSEQYF. The DNA of the CDR3 is TGTGCCAGCAGCCTAGCGGGAAGGGACTCCGAGCAGTACTTC.